One T cell receptor beta chain is described in this entry. The antigen is undetermined. The entry originates in a study of OX40 agonist ivuxolimab in advanced cancers. For the study at large: Of mixed ages from about 20 to 80 and averaging approximately 60 years, the group was over 80% male.

Notes on the study in general: CD8+ T cells showed, on average, more clonal expansion than CD4+ cells.

Patients with autoimmune history or systemic immunosuppression were excluded. The data were produced by immunoSEQ multiplex PCR, yet TCRdb's version contains in-frame clones alone and is incomplete. The sample shows under 70,000 clones, around 89% of them seen only once. Sequenced here: CD4+ or CD8+ T cells sorted from blood, sampled in a trial of the OX40 agonist ivuxolimab. The sequence came from an adult with an advanced solid tumor such as melanoma, head and neck, liver or kidney cancer.

CDR3 sequence: CAWSLSGRGEQYF. The DNA for the CDR3 is TGTGCCTGGAGTTTATCGGGAAGGGGCGAGCAGTACTTC. The chain has TRBV30 and TRBJ2-7; the D gene could be TRBD1 or TRBD2 (5 bases each). This CDR3 is 13 amino acids long. Trimming removed 2 bases at V and 6 bases at J, with 14 bases between. Germline lookup yields CDR1 GTSNPN and CDR2 SVGIG (reference sequence).